This record looks at one T cell receptor (beta chain) sequence and its context. What it binds is not known. The data derive from a study of graft-versus-host responses after intestinal transplantation. V was trimmed by 3 bases and J by 0 bases, leaving 8 bases between them. The germline CDR1 and CDR2 sequences are SQVTM and ANQGSEA. The CDR3 runs 13 residues. Repertoires were generated with immunoSEQ multiplex PCR, while TCRdb's copy carries only in-frame clones and drops some. The top ten clones hold 0.39% of a sample with over 55,000 clones, over 70% of them seen once. Sequenced here: unstimulated CD4+ T cells sorted from spleen or lymph node cells, sampled before transplant. The J gene is TRBJ1-2, the V gene TRBV29-1; no definite D call. This receptor was taken from a human donor who was the organ donor for an intestinal transplant. The CDR3, as DNA: TGCAGCGTTGAGAGGGCGACTAACTATGGCTACACCTTC. This encodes CSVERATNYGYTF.